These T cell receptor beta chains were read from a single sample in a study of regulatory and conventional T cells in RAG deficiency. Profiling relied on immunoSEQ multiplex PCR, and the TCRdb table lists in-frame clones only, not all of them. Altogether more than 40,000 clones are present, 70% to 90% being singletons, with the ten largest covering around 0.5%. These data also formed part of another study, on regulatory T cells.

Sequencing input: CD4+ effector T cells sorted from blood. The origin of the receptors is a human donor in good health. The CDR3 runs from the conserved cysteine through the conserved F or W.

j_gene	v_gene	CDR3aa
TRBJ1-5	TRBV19	CASSIEVDRPQHF
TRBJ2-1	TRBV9	CASSVLAGSYNEQFF
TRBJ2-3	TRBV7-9	CASSLDSGGTDTQYF
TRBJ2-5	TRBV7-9	CASSFGGTWQETQYF
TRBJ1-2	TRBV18	CASSTGRQGADGYTF
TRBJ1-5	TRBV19	CASSIGAGNQPQHF
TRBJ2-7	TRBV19	CASKPGTSGYEQYF
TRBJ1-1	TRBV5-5	CASSLGSLEAFF
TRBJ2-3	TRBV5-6	CASSSTGKGISTDTQYF
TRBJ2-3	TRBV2	CASFLFGFTDTQYF
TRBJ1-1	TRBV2	CASSTGWSTEAFF
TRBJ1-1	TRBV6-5	CASSYGTNTEAFF
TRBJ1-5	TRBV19	CASSITGGNQPQHF
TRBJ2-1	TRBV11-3	CASSSRDFQNEQFF
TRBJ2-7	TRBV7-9	CASRPGTGSPSSYEQYF
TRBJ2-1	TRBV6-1	CASTGPSRPNEQFF
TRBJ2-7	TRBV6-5	CASSTQREGYEQYF
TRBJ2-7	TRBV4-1	CASSQDSVRQGVKQYF
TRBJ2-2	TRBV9	CASSVGLGTSLSPNTGELFF
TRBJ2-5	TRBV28	CASTLGLAGGRETQYF
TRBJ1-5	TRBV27	CASSFQGDNQPQHF
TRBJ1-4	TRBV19	CASNPAGQGGEKLFF
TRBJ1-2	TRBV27	CASRQGQRGVYGYTF
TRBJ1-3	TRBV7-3	CASSLSPDPGNTIYF
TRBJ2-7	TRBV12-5	CASGSGVEQYF
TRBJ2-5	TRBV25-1	CASSEYKGLAGGEAQYF
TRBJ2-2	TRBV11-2	CASSLEGDRITGELFF
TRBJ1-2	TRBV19	CASSIPDYGYTF
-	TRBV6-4	CASSDTNSRGYYEQYF
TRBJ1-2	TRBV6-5	CASSYSPGDGYTF
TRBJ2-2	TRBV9	CASSPRDRVSGELFF
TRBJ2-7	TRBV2	CASSEIGGQANLF
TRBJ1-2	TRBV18	CASSPGDRGHYGYTF
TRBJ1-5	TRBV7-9	CASSFLDQPQHF
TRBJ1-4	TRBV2	CASNRQGIEKLFF
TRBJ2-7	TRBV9	CASSSGLGNTGEQYF
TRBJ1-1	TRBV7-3	CASSRRDRGLATEAFF
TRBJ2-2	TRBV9	CASSVGLAGGGELFF
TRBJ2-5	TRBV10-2	CASSATGKETQYF
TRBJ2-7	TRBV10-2	CASSVAGGNEQYF
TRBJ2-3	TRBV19	CASSMGTSTDTQYF
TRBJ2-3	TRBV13	CASSPPWGLAGADTQYF